This T cell receptor (beta chain) stems from a study of vaccination and CD4 T cells after COVID-19. Study summary: The convalescents included six males and four females, and among them two were Hispanic while seven were Caucasian.

CD4+ T cells that had been cultured provided DNA sequenced with the Oncomine TCR Beta short-read assay. TCRdb re-derived calls from the PCR reads in MiXCR, one entry per CDR3 protein. The data contain 16,000 or so distinct CDR3 sequences, approximately 50% of them singletons. The CDR3 covers 15 residues. Germline V lookup: CDR1 SGHNT, CDR2 YYREEE (reference sequence). V was clipped by 0 bases and J by 3 bases; unmatched bases: 5. This clonotype came up a few times. Its specificity is unknown. The treatment denotes: roughly ten-day PBMC culture with coronavirus spike peptide pools or control peptides (ViraFEST assay).

The sequence was obtained from a human donor who had recovered from COVID-19. This material consisted of CD4+ T cells from blood, cultured in vitro, taken before SARS-CoV-2 vaccination. The J gene is TRBJ1-1, the V gene TRBV5-4; 7 nucleotides agree with TRBD1. CDR3 sequence reads: CASSLALQGYTEAFF. In nucleotides, the CDR3 is TGTGCCAGCAGCTTGGCCCTACAGGGGTACACTGAAGCTTTCTTT.